Below are 18 T cell receptor beta chains sequenced from a single sample in a study of T cell repertoires in cytomegalovirus infection. Their recognized antigens are unknown. TCRdb called the reads again in MiXCR, with one record for every CDR3 protein. Of some 800,000 distinct CDR3 sequences in the sample, around a third were seen once. Sequences were derived from cultured CD8+ T cells from PBMCs, sampled from culture after CMV antigen stimulation. The origin of the receptors is a human donor in good health (CMV status not recorded). Some clones in this sample may be carry-over from other donors' samples.

This clonotype was counted once. The gene calls are TRBV7-3 and TRBJ1-2, with TRBD1 matching 9 bases. This CDR3 region has 13 residues. J was trimmed by 6 bases and V by 6 bases; bases with no gene match: 5. CDR1 SGHTA and CDR2 FQGTGA come from the germline V gene. The CDR3 sequence is CASRPTGGDGYTF. The CDR3, as DNA: TGTGCCAGCAGGCCGACAGGGGGAGATGGCTACACCTTC.

The J gene is TRBJ1-2, the V gene TRBV5-6; D unresolved. This CDR3 is 14 amino acids long. Germline assignment: CDR1 SGHDT and CDR2 YYEEEE. The V gene lost 0 bases and the J gene lost 1 base, with 7 bases spanning the gap. CDR3 coding DNA: TGTGCCAGCAGCTTGGGTTTAGATAACTATGGCTACACCTTC. It codes for CASSLGLDNYGYTF.

J is TRBJ1-1 and V is TRBV19; 8 bases line up with TRBD1. Germline-derived CDR1 and CDR2 are LNHDA and SQIVND (reference sequence). After removal of 7 bases from V and 10 bases from J, the junction contained 8 bases not matched to a gene. This CDR3 is built from 12 residues. CDR3 in DNA: TGTGCCAGTACTGGGACAGGACTTGGAGCTTTCTTT. It translates to CASTGTGLGAFF. Based on the CDR3 plus reference TRBV19 and TRBJ1-1, the full variable domain is DGGITQSPKYLFRKEGQNVTLSCEQNLNHDAMYWYRQDPGQGLRLIYYSQIVNDFQKGDIAEGYSVSREKKESFPLTVTSAQKNPTAFYLCASTGTGLGAFFGQGTRLTVV.

This chain joins TRBV7-9 and TRBJ1-2, with D hard to call. V was cut by 3 bases and J by 8 bases, with 7 bases left in between. Germline V gene data show CDR1 as SEHNR and CDR2 as FQNEAQ (reference sequence). CDR3 length equals 11 residues. Written as DNA, the CDR3 is TGTGCCAGCAGCTTTGGGATGGGCTACACCTTC. Translating it yields CASSFGMGYTF.

This clonotype appeared a few times. V usage is TRBV7-6 and J usage is TRBJ2-2; TRBD2 might be the D (6 bases). The germline gives CDR1 SGHVS, CDR2 FNYEAQ. There are 13 residues in the CDR3. Deletions cut 3 bases from V and 7 bases from J, with 9 bases between. The CDR3 is CASSFSGVGELFF. CDR3 nucleotide sequence: TGTGCCAGCAGCTTTTCGGGGGTCGGGGAGCTGTTTTTT.

The chain is built from TRBV6-6 and TRBJ1-1, with unresolved D. The CDR3 runs to 13 residues. CDR1 MNHNY and CDR2 SVGAGI come from the germline V gene (reference sequence). The V gene lost 7 bases and the J gene lost 7 bases, with 16 bases spanning the gap. CDR3 nucleotide sequence: TGTGCCAGCATTACACACCCCGGGCTTGAAGCTTTCTTT. It is translated as CASITHPGLEAFF.

This chain connects TRBV7-9 to TRBJ2-2, with TRBD1 as a possible D gene (5 bases). CDR3 length: 17 residues. CDR1 and CDR2 from the germline V gene are SEHNR and FQNEAQ (reference sequence). Deletions cut 0 bases from V and 0 bases from J, with 11 bases between. The chain's CDR3 is CASSLAGQGTNTGELFF. As DNA, the CDR3 is TGTGCCAGCAGCTTAGCAGGTCAGGGAACGAACACCGGGGAGCTGTTTTTT.

J is TRBJ2-7 and V is TRBV7-6; D may be TRBD2 (5 bases). CDR1 and CDR2 (germline): SGHVS, FNYEAQ. CDR3 length: 15 amino acids. V dropped 4 bases and J dropped 6 bases, with 19 bases sitting between them. The CDR3 is CASSYGRGPPAEQYF. CDR3 nucleotide sequence: TGTGCCAGCAGCTACGGTCGGGGTCCGCCGGCCGAGCAGTACTTC.

This clonotype was detected once. The chain couples TRBV28 to TRBJ1-6; D call uncertain. V was shortened by 5 bases and J by 5 bases, with 10 bases between the two germline ends. In germline, CDR1 is MDHEN, CDR2 SYDVKM. The CDR3 runs to 14 residues. As DNA, the CDR3 is TGTGCCAGCAGTCCGCGGAAGCATAATTCACCCCTCCACTTT. This gives the protein CASSPRKHNSPLHF. The variable domain in full, with the rest retrieved from reference TRBV28 and TRBJ1-6, is DVKVTQSSRYLVKRTGEKVFLECVQDMDHENMFWYRQDPGLGLRLIYFSYDVKMKEKGDIPEGYSVSREKKERFSLILESASTNQTSMYLCASSPRKHNSPLHFGNGTRLTVT.

The rearrangement uses TRBV12-3 or TRBV12-4 and TRBJ2-2, with D possibly TRBD1 on 5 matching bases. The CDR3 has 14 residues. Trimming took off 1 base at V and 10 bases at J, with 13 bases between the two ends. DNA for the CDR3: TGTGCCAGCAGTTTAGAGGGGTCTGGCGTGGAGCTGTTTTTT. It yields the protein CASSLEGSGVELFF.

For the CDR3, the DNA is TGTGCCAGCAGTCCGACTAGCCCTAACACCGGGGAGCTGTTTTTT. This translates into CASSPTSPNTGELFF. This chain links TRBV7-9 with TRBJ2-2, with 7 positions matching TRBD2. Germline trimming cut 6 bases from V and 2 bases from J; bases unmatched to any gene: 6. The CDR3 sequence is 15 residues long. Germline CDR1 reads SEHNR; CDR2 reads FQNEAQ (reference sequence). The full variable domain, with the rest looked up from reference TRBV7-9 and TRBJ2-2, is DTGVSQNPRHKITKRGQNVTFRCDPISEHNRLYWYRQTLGQGPEFLTYFQNEAQLEKSRLLSDRFSAERPKGSFSTLEIQRTEQGDSAMYLCASSPTSPNTGELFFGEGSRLTVL.

The sample holds many counts of this clonotype. The V call is TRBV7-9, the J call TRBJ2-7; D perhaps matches TRBD1 (6 bases). This CDR3 spans 12 amino acids. Trimming left V 5 bases short and J 2 bases short, with 7 bases between. Per the germline V gene, CDR1 is SEHNR and CDR2 is FQNEAQ (reference sequence). The DNA of the CDR3 is TGTGCCAGCAGCCGGACAGCCTACGAGCAGTACTTC. Protein product: CASSRTAYEQYF.

This clonotype was counted a few times. This sequence joins TRBV6-2 or TRBV6-3 and TRBJ1-4; TRBD1 might be the D (6 bases). V was clipped by 2 bases and J by 0 bases, with 16 bases between them. This CDR3 is 18 amino acids long. Germline V CDR1 and CDR2: MNHEY, SVGEGT. As DNA, the CDR3 is TGTGCCAGCAGTTACGCGGGACAAAGTCGTGCAACTAATGAAAAACTGTTTTTT. Protein sequence: CASSYAGQSRATNEKLFF.

This clonotype has just a few counts. The chain carries TRBV20-1 and TRBJ1-1; no clear D gene. The CDR3 covers 12 residues. Trimming took 3 bases from V and 0 from J, leaving 5 bases between them. CDR1 DFQATT and CDR2 SNEGSKA come from the germline V gene (reference sequence). This CDR3 reads CSARRLNTEAFF. The CDR3 nucleotides read TGCAGTGCTAGGAGGTTGAACACTGAAGCTTTCTTT.

This clonotype appeared a few times. This chain links TRBV2 with TRBJ1-5, with 8 bases aligning to TRBD1. The CDR3 runs to 15 residues. Trimming at V came to 1 base and at J to 3 bases, leaving 2 bases not matched to a gene. CDR1 and CDR2 from the germline V gene are SNHLY and FYNNEI. The CDR3 is CASSEDRGYNQPQHF. In nucleotides, the CDR3 is TGTGCCAGCAGTGAAGACAGGGGGTACAATCAGCCCCAGCATTTT.

V is TRBV6-5 and J is TRBJ1-2; TRBD1 matches at 7 bases. With 5 bases clipped from V and 0 bases from J, the junction kept 6 bases outside the gene matches. CDR1 is MNHEY, CDR2 SVGAGI, per germline. This CDR3 has 15 residues. CDR3 nucleotides: TGTGCCAGCAGTACCTCCGGGACAGCTAACTATGGCTACACCTTC. It yields the protein CASSTSGTANYGYTF.

This clonotype was detected many times. CDR3 protein: CATSDLEGELYNEQFF. The CDR3 DNA reads as TGTGCCACCAGTGATTTGGAGGGGGAGCTTTACAATGAGCAGTTCTTC. The chain employs TRBV24-1 and TRBJ2-1; possible D gene TRBD1, 6 bases. Germline loops: CDR1 KGHDR, CDR2 SFDVKD. Trimming stripped 0 bases from V and 4 bases from J, with 12 bases between. The CDR3 totals 16 residues.

J is TRBJ1-4 and V is TRBV6-5; 9 bases are shared with TRBD1. The CDR3 extends over 14 amino acids. V shed 5 bases and J 12 bases; nucleotides not matched to a gene: 10. Germline CDR1 and CDR2: MNHEY and SVGAGI. The CDR3 bases are TGTGCCAGCAGTCCTTCGGACAGGGGAGGGGAACTGTTTTTT. It codes for CASSPSDRGGELFF.